A selection of T cell receptor beta chains follows, all from one sample in a study of T cell changes during pregnancy in multiple sclerosis. Generated by immunoSEQ multiplex PCR, the TCRdb table keeps only in-frame clones and is missing some. This sample has about 64,000 clones; around 96% occur once, and the top ten carry about 2.3%. The material sequenced was CD8+ T cells from peripheral blood mononuclear cells, taken after pregnancy. These receptor sequences come from a female donor with multiple sclerosis, enrolled in a pregnancy study. CDR3s include the opening cysteine and the closing phenylalanine or tryptophan. The D gene is left open where the match is weak. Some rows mark clone size as missing; the rest say once, few, many or name a class of expanded clone.

CDR3 protein	CDR3 DNA	clone size	J gene	D gene	V gene
CASSQEGFNEQFF	TGTGCCAGCAGCCAGGAGGGTTTCAATGAGCAGTTCTTC	.	TRBJ2-1	.	TRBV5-6
CASSWGLTEQYF	TGTGCCAGCAGCTGGGGACTTACCGAGCAGTACTTC	.	TRBJ2-7	.	TRBV5-6
CASSLRTSGYDEQFF	TGTGCCAGCAGCCTCCGGACTAGCGGGTACGATGAGCAGTTCTTC	.	TRBJ2-1	TRBD2	TRBV4-2
CASSPGGYEQYF	TGTGCCAGCAGCCCCGGCGGCTACGAGCAGTACTTC	.	TRBJ2-7	.	TRBV7-9
CASSFIGTSGTKSYEQYF	TGTGCCAGCAGTTTTATCGGGACTAGCGGGACAAAATCCTACGAGCAGTACTTC	.	TRBJ2-7	TRBD2	TRBV27
CASSLGGATDTQYF	TGTGCCAGCAGCTTAGGTGGGGCCACAGATACGCAGTATTTT	.	TRBJ2-3	.	TRBV7-3
CASSFLSTGQETQYF	TGTGCCAGCAGCTTTTTGAGTACAGGCCAAGAGACCCAGTACTTC	.	TRBJ2-5	.	TRBV7-2
CASSLSGGLYNEQFF	TGTGCCAGTAGTCTCTCAGGGGGCTTGTACAATGAGCAGTTCTTC	.	TRBJ2-1	TRBD1	TRBV19
CASSPLFAGAPDTQYF	TGTGCCAGCAGCCCTCTGTTTGCGGGCGCGCCAGATACGCAGTATTTT	.	TRBJ2-3	.	TRBV5-6
CASSLAGTPYEQYF	TGTGCCAGCAGCTTAGCGGGGACACCATACGAGCAGTACTTC	.	TRBJ2-7	.	TRBV7-9
CASSDTGIHPSYEQYF	TGTGCCAGCAGCGACACCGGGATACACCCCTCTTACGAGCAGTACTTC	few	TRBJ2-7	.	TRBV7-9
CASSITGQDSYEQYF	TGTGCCAGTAGTATTACCGGACAGGACTCCTACGAGCAGTACTTC	.	TRBJ2-7	TRBD1	TRBV19
CASSLAGGLNEQFF	TGTGCCAGCAGCTTAGCGGGAGGGCTGAATGAGCAGTTCTTC	.	TRBJ2-1	TRBD2	TRBV5-4
CASSTYRDRETSGGSDEQYF	TGTGCCAGCAGTACCTACCGGGACAGGGAGACTAGCGGTGGATCCGACGAGCAGTACTTC	few	TRBJ2-7	.	TRBV2
CASSTGGHEQYF	TGTGCCAGCAGTACAGGGGGCCACGAGCAGTACTTC	.	TRBJ2-7	TRBD1	TRBV6-6
CVGLFPRYEQYF	TGTGTCGGACTATTCCCGCGTTACGAGCAGTACTTC	.	TRBJ2-7	.	TRBV28
CASSLWTHPSHYEQYF	TGTGCCAGCAGTTTATGGACACACCCTTCCCACTACGAGCAGTACTTC	.	TRBJ2-7	.	TRBV28
CASSLIRTSGYNEQFF	TGTGCCAGCAGCTTAATCAGGACTAGCGGATACAATGAGCAGTTCTTC	.	TRBJ2-1	TRBD2	TRBV7-9
CASSHSGGVSGANVLTF	TGTGCCAGCAGTCATAGCGGTGGGGTCTCTGGGGCCAACGTCCTGACTTTC	.	TRBJ2-6	.	TRBV2
CAISETSGISSYEQYF	TGTGCCATCAGTGAAACTAGCGGAATCAGCTCCTACGAGCAGTACTTC	once	TRBJ2-7	TRBD2	TRBV10-3
CASSARLAGVDEQFF	TGTGCCAGCAGTGCCAGACTAGCGGGAGTGGATGAGCAGTTCTTC	.	TRBJ2-1	TRBD2	TRBV28
CASSLGGANTGELFF	TGCGCCAGCAGCCTCGGTGGAGCGAACACCGGGGAGCTGTTTTTT	.	TRBJ2-2	.	TRBV5-1
CASTPTPGTLVNEQFF	TGTGCCAGCACCCCCACCCCAGGAACCCTCGTCAATGAGCAGTTCTTC	.	TRBJ2-1	.	TRBV5-6
CASSLEQGGETQYF	TGTGCCAGCAGTTTGGAACAGGGTGGAGAGACCCAGTACTTC	.	TRBJ2-5	.	TRBV27
CASSLEAPYPDEQFF	TGTGCCAGCAGCCTTGAGGCTCCCTACCCGGATGAGCAGTTCTTC	.	TRBJ2-1	.	TRBV14